These T cell receptor beta chains were read from a single sample in a study of control samples from healthy donors and cancer patients. The data were produced by immunoSEQ multiplex PCR, yet TCRdb's version contains in-frame clones alone and is incomplete. The repertoire holds approximately 150,000 clones, with under 95% as singletons. The material sequenced was blood. The receptors derive from a woman between 18 and 29 years old in good health. CDR3s include the opening cysteine and the closing phenylalanine or tryptophan. Fields, in order: V gene, D gene, clone size, J gene, CDR3 DNA, CDR3 protein. The D gene is left open where the match is weak. Clone size is given for some rows only: seen once, a few or many times, or a class if the clone is expanded.

V gene: TRBV2
D gene: TRBD2
clone size: once
J gene: TRBJ2-3
CDR3 DNA: TGTGCCAGCAGTGGAAGTAGCGGGAGACGTACAGATACGCAGTATTTT
CDR3 protein: CASSGSSGRRTDTQYF

V gene: TRBV3-1/TRBV3-2
D gene: TRBD1
clone size: -
J gene: TRBJ2-6
CDR3 DNA: TGTGCCAGCAGCCTCCTAGGACAGGGGGCGGAAGGGGCCAACGTCCTGACTTTC
CDR3 protein: CASSLLGQGAEGANVLTF

V gene: TRBV7-9
D gene: TRBD2
clone size: -
J gene: TRBJ2-5
CDR3 DNA: TGTGCCAGCAGCCCCCGGGGACTAGCGGGAGTAGAGACCCAGTACTTC
CDR3 protein: CASSPRGLAGVETQYF

V gene: TRBV6-2/TRBV6-3
D gene: -
clone size: -
J gene: TRBJ2-3
CDR3 DNA: TGTGCCAGCAGTTTCCCTCCCGCTAGCACTGGAGATACGCAGTATTTT
CDR3 protein: CASSFPPASTGDTQYF

V gene: TRBV25-1
D gene: TRBD1
clone size: -
J gene: TRBJ2-5
CDR3 DNA: TGTGCCAGCAGCCCTTCGGACAGGGAGACCCAGTACTTC
CDR3 protein: CASSPSDRETQYF

V gene: TRBV11-3
D gene: -
clone size: -
J gene: TRBJ1-6
CDR3 DNA: TGTGCCAGCAGCTTAGATCACCCGGTCTCCGGCTCACCCCTCCACTTT
CDR3 protein: CASSLDHPVSGSPLHF

V gene: TRBV28
D gene: TRBD1
clone size: -
J gene: TRBJ2-7
CDR3 DNA: TGTGCCAGCAGAGGGGGACAGAGATTCTCCTACGAGCAGTACTTC
CDR3 protein: CASRGGQRFSYEQYF

V gene: TRBV18
D gene: -
clone size: -
J gene: TRBJ1-6
CDR3 DNA: TGTGCCAGCTCAACAACCGGGACCCCCGGAAGCTCCTATAATTCACCCCTCCACTTT
CDR3 protein: CASSTTGTPGSSYNSPLHF

V gene: TRBV11-2
D gene: -
clone size: -
J gene: TRBJ1-2
CDR3 DNA: TGTGCCAGCAGCTTAGATGGTTGGAGTGCCTTC
CDR3 protein: CASSLDGWSAF

V gene: TRBV6-5
D gene: -
clone size: -
J gene: TRBJ2-2
CDR3 DNA: TGTGCCGTCCAGCGTGAATTGAACATCGGGGAGCTGTTTTTT
CDR3 protein: CAVQRELNIGELFF

V gene: TRBV3-1/TRBV3-2
D gene: -
clone size: -
J gene: TRBJ1-6
CDR3 DNA: TGTGCCAGCAGCCCTGGACAGTGGGGTTCACCCCTCCACTTT
CDR3 protein: CASSPGQWGSPLHF

V gene: TRBV7-2
D gene: TRBD1
clone size: -
J gene: TRBJ1-4
CDR3 DNA: TGTGCCAGCAGTCGACAGGGGTTTAATGAAAAACTGTTTTTT
CDR3 protein: CASSRQGFNEKLFF

V gene: TRBV27
D gene: TRBD1
clone size: -
J gene: TRBJ1-5
CDR3 DNA: TGTGCCAGCAGTTTATCAGGGGGCGCATGGCAGCCCCAGCATTTT
CDR3 protein: CASSLSGGAWQPQHF

V gene: TRBV19
D gene: -
clone size: -
J gene: TRBJ2-1
CDR3 DNA: TGTGCCAGTAGAGAGACCGGGATCCGGAGTGAGCAGTTCTTC
CDR3 protein: CASRETGIRSEQFF

V gene: TRBV15
D gene: -
clone size: -
J gene: TRBJ2-3
CDR3 DNA: TGTGCCACCAGCAGACCGAGGGAGGAAGATACGCAGTATTTT
CDR3 protein: CATSRPREEDTQYF

V gene: TRBV18
D gene: -
clone size: -
J gene: TRBJ1-2
CDR3 DNA: TGTGCCAGCTCCTCAGGAGGGATTGAAGGCTACACCTTC
CDR3 protein: CASSSGGIEGYTF

V gene: TRBV5-1
D gene: -
clone size: -
J gene: TRBJ2-1
CDR3 DNA: TGCGCCAGCAGCATCTCCCATGGGCCGGGGGAGCAGTTCTTC
CDR3 protein: CASSISHGPGEQFF

V gene: TRBV6-1
D gene: -
clone size: -
J gene: TRBJ1-6
CDR3 DNA: TGTGCCAGCAGTGAAAGAACGGCTAATTCACCCCTCCACTTT
CDR3 protein: CASSERTANSPLHF

V gene: TRBV3-1/TRBV3-2
D gene: -
clone size: -
J gene: TRBJ2-2
CDR3 DNA: TGTGCCAGCAGCCAAGTGGAGAAGGGAAGGCCCGGGGAGCTGTTTTTT
CDR3 protein: CASSQVEKGRPGELFF

V gene: TRBV19
D gene: -
clone size: -
J gene: TRBJ1-4
CDR3 DNA: TGTGCCAGTAGTAATGGCGATGAAAAACTGTTTTTT
CDR3 protein: CASSNGDEKLFF

V gene: TRBV6-5
D gene: -
clone size: -
J gene: TRBJ2-3
CDR3 DNA: TGTGCCAGCAAGGAGCCCCTCACAGATACGCAGTATTTT
CDR3 protein: CASKEPLTDTQYF

V gene: TRBV19
D gene: TRBD1
clone size: -
J gene: TRBJ1-2
CDR3 DNA: TGTGCCAGTAGTACCCGACAGGGGGAGCGAGCGGACTATGGCTACACCTTC
CDR3 protein: CASSTRQGERADYGYTF

V gene: TRBV5-1
D gene: -
clone size: -
J gene: TRBJ2-5
CDR3 DNA: TGCGCCAGCAGCTTGGAGGGATCGGAGACCCAGTACTTC
CDR3 protein: CASSLEGSETQYF

V gene: TRBV19
D gene: TRBD1
clone size: once
J gene: TRBJ2-7
CDR3 DNA: TGTGCCAGTAGTGTGACAGGGCCTCCGTCCTACGAGCAGTACTTC
CDR3 protein: CASSVTGPPSYEQYF

V gene: TRBV28
D gene: -
clone size: -
J gene: TRBJ1-3
CDR3 DNA: TGTGCCAGCAGTAACTCGAGGACACAGAGAAACTCTGGAAACACCATATATTTT
CDR3 protein: CASSNSRTQRNSGNTIYF

V gene: TRBV19
D gene: -
clone size: -
J gene: TRBJ1-6
CDR3 DNA: TGTGCCACCACAGATAACAGGGATTCCCTCCACTTT
CDR3 protein: CATTDNRDSLHF

V gene: TRBV7-7
D gene: -
clone size: -
J gene: TRBJ2-7
CDR3 DNA: TGTGCTAGCACGGAGTTAACACCCGACCCTCCGGGACCCTTATCCTACGAGCAGTACTTC
CDR3 protein: CASTELTPDPPGPLSYEQYF

V gene: TRBV7-2
D gene: -
clone size: -
J gene: TRBJ1-4
CDR3 DNA: TGTGCCAGCAGCTTAGAGTCAGCACCAGGGGTTCCTAATGAAAAACTGTTTTTT
CDR3 protein: CASSLESAPGVPNEKLFF

V gene: TRBV6-6
D gene: TRBD1
clone size: -
J gene: TRBJ1-2
CDR3 DNA: TGTGCCAGCAGTTATGGGGGAGACAGGGACGATGTGGGCTACACCTTC
CDR3 protein: CASSYGGDRDDVGYTF

V gene: TRBV7-2
D gene: TRBD1
clone size: -
J gene: TRBJ2-5
CDR3 DNA: TGTGCCAGCAGCTTCACCACAGGGGGGAGCGAGACCCAGTACTTC
CDR3 protein: CASSFTTGGSETQYF

V gene: TRBV4-1
D gene: -
clone size: -
J gene: TRBJ1-1
CDR3 DNA: TGCGCCAGCAGCCCGGGCGGTAGGGGGGCTTTCTTT
CDR3 protein: CASSPGGRGAFF

V gene: TRBV7-2
D gene: -
clone size: -
J gene: TRBJ2-5
CDR3 DNA: TGTGCCAGCAGCGGACAAAACAGGCAAGAGACCCAGTACTTC
CDR3 protein: CASSGQNRQETQYF

V gene: TRBV12-3/TRBV12-4
D gene: -
clone size: -
J gene: TRBJ2-2
CDR3 DNA: TGTGCCAGCAGTTTAATCGCCGGGGAGCTGTTTTTT
CDR3 protein: CASSLIAGELFF

V gene: TRBV6-1
D gene: -
clone size: -
J gene: TRBJ2-7
CDR3 DNA: TGTGCCAGCAGTGAATTAGGTCTCCCCTACGAGCAGTACTTC
CDR3 protein: CASSELGLPYEQYF

V gene: TRBV7-3
D gene: -
clone size: once
J gene: TRBJ1-1
CDR3 DNA: TGTGCCAGCAGCTTAAGACAGAGTACTGAAGCTTTCTTT
CDR3 protein: CASSLRQSTEAFF

V gene: TRBV6-6
D gene: -
clone size: -
J gene: TRBJ1-5
CDR3 DNA: TGTGCCAGCAGTCCAAAGGGGTACGGGCTGGGGGTGGCTCAGCCCCAGCATTTT
CDR3 protein: CASSPKGYGLGVAQPQHF

V gene: TRBV11-2
D gene: -
clone size: -
J gene: TRBJ1-1
CDR3 DNA: TGTGCCAGCAGCTTAGAGGGGCACACTGAAGCTTTCTTT
CDR3 protein: CASSLEGHTEAFF

V gene: TRBV7-8
D gene: -
clone size: -
J gene: TRBJ2-7
CDR3 DNA: TGTGCCAGCAGCTTAGAAGGCACTTCCTACGAGCAGTACTTC
CDR3 protein: CASSLEGTSYEQYF

V gene: TRBV4-3
D gene: -
clone size: -
J gene: TRBJ1-3
CDR3 DNA: TGCGCCAGCAGCCAAGATAACTCTGGAAACACCATATATTTT
CDR3 protein: CASSQDNSGNTIYF

V gene: TRBV15
D gene: TRBD1
clone size: -
J gene: TRBJ1-4
CDR3 DNA: TGTGCCACCAGCAGGGGGTCGACAGGGAGAAATGAAAAACTGTTTTTT
CDR3 protein: CATSRGSTGRNEKLFF

V gene: TRBV7-9
D gene: -
clone size: -
J gene: TRBJ2-7
CDR3 DNA: TGTGCCAGCAGCCCATCCCGGGAGTCTCTCGAGCAGTACTTC
CDR3 protein: CASSPSRESLEQYF

V gene: TRBV18
D gene: TRBD1
clone size: -
J gene: TRBJ1-1
CDR3 DNA: TGTGCCAGCTCACCTATGACAGGGTTTGGCACTGAAGCTTTCTTT
CDR3 protein: CASSPMTGFGTEAFF

V gene: TRBV19
D gene: -
clone size: -
J gene: TRBJ1-5
CDR3 DNA: TGTGCCAGTAGTATAGAGGGCAGCAATCAGCCCCAGCATTTT
CDR3 protein: CASSIEGSNQPQHF

V gene: TRBV18
D gene: TRBD1
clone size: -
J gene: TRBJ1-2
CDR3 DNA: TGTGCCAGCTCACCCCTGGGACAGGGTAGATCAAGTGGCTACACCTTC
CDR3 protein: CASSPLGQGRSSGYTF

V gene: TRBV6-4
D gene: TRBD2
clone size: once
J gene: TRBJ2-1
CDR3 DNA: TGTGCCAGCAGAGGACTTCTAGGACTAGCGGGAGTCCAGTACAATGAGCAGTTCTTC
CDR3 protein: CASRGLLGLAGVQYNEQFF

V gene: TRBV2
D gene: TRBD1
clone size: -
J gene: TRBJ1-2
CDR3 DNA: TGTGCCAGCAGTTCCGGGACAGGGATCTCTGGCTACACCTTC
CDR3 protein: CASSSGTGISGYTF

V gene: TRBV6-2/TRBV6-3
D gene: -
clone size: -
J gene: TRBJ2-5
CDR3 DNA: TGTGCCAGCAGTCCCCAAGCGGAGACCCAGTACTTC
CDR3 protein: CASSPQAETQYF

V gene: TRBV7-9
D gene: TRBD1
clone size: few
J gene: TRBJ2-7
CDR3 DNA: TGTGCCAGCAGCTTAGTCGGGACAGGGGAGGTTAACGAGCAGTACTTC
CDR3 protein: CASSLVGTGEVNEQYF

V gene: TRBV7-8
D gene: TRBD1
clone size: -
J gene: TRBJ2-1
CDR3 DNA: TGTGCCAGCAGCTTAAAACGAACAGGGGACCACAATGAGCAGTTCTTC
CDR3 protein: CASSLKRTGDHNEQFF

V gene: TRBV7-3
D gene: TRBD2
clone size: -
J gene: TRBJ2-3
CDR3 DNA: TGTGCCAGCAGCTCCCCTGAGCGGGGAGATAGCACAGATACGCAGTATTTT
CDR3 protein: CASSSPERGDSTDTQYF

V gene: TRBV15
D gene: TRBD1
clone size: -
J gene: TRBJ2-1
CDR3 DNA: TGTGCCACCAGCAGAGATCCCCGGACAGGGGATGTCAATGAGCAGTTCTTC
CDR3 protein: CATSRDPRTGDVNEQFF

V gene: TRBV4-1
D gene: TRBD2
clone size: -
J gene: TRBJ2-1
CDR3 DNA: TGCGCCAGCAGCTCCCCCTTCCGGGCTAGCGGGAGGGCCGGTATTACTATCGATGAGCAGTTCTTC
CDR3 protein: CASSSPFRASGRAGITIDEQFF

V gene: TRBV5-6
D gene: -
clone size: -
J gene: TRBJ1-2
CDR3 DNA: TGTGCCAGCAGCTTGGGTGGGGGCAGCGGCTACACCTTC
CDR3 protein: CASSLGGGSGYTF